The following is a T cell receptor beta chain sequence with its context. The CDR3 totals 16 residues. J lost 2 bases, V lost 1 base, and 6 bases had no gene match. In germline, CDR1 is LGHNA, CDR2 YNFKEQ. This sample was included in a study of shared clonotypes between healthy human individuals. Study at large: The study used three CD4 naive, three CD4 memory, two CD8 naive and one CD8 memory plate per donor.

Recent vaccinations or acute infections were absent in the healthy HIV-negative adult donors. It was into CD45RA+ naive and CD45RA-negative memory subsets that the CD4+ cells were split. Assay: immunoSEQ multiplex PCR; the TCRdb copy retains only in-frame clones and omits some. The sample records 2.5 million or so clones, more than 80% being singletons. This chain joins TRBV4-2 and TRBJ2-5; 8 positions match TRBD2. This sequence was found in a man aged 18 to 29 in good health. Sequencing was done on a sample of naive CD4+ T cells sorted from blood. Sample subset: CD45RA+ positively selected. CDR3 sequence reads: CASSQGSSGAQETQYF. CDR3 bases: TGTGCCAGCAGCCAAGGAAGTAGCGGGGCGCAAGAGACCCAGTACTTC.